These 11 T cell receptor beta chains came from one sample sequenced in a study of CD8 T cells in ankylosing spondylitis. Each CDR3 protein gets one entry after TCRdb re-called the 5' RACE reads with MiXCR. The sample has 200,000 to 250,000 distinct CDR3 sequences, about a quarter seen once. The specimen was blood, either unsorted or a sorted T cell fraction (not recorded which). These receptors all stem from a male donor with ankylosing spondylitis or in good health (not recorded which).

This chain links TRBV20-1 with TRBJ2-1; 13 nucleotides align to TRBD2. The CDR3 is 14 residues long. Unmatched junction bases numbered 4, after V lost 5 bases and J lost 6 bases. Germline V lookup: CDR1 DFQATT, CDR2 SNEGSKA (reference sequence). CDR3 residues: CSAGRTSGSNEQFF. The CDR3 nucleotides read TGCAGTGCTGGAAGGACTAGCGGGAGCAATGAGCAGTTCTTC.

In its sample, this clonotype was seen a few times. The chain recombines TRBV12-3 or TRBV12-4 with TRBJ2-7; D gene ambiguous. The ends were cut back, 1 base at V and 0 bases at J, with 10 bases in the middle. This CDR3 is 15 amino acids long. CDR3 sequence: CASSLGAASSYEQYF. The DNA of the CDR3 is TGTGCCAGCAGTTTAGGTGCAGCTAGCTCCTACGAGCAGTACTTC.

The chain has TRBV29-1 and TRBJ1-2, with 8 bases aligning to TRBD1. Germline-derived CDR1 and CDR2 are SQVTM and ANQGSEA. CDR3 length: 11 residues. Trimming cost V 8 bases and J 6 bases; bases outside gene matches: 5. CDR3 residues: CSTQGADGYTF. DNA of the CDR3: TGCAGCACCCAGGGGGCTGATGGCTACACCTTC.

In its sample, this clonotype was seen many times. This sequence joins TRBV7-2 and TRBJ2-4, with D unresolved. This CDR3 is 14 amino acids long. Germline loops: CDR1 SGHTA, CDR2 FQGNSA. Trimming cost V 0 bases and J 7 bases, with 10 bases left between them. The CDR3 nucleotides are TGTGCCAGCAGCTTAGCCCTTGAGTGGAACATTCAGTACTTC. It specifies CASSLALEWNIQYF.

The CDR3 reads CSARRGTSYNEQFF. DNA of the CDR3: TGCAGTGCTAGACGGGGAACGTCCTACAATGAGCAGTTCTTC. The chain is built from TRBV20-1 and TRBJ2-1; D perhaps matches TRBD2 (5 bases). V lost 2 bases to trimming and J lost 1 base, with 9 bases between them. The CDR3 covers 14 residues. The germline CDR1 and CDR2 sequences are DFQATT and SNEGSKA (reference sequence).

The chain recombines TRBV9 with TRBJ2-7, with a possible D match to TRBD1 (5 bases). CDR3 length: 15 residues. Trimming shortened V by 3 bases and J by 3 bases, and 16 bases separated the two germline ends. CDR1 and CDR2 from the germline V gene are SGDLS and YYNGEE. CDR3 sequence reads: CASSAQGARIYEQYF. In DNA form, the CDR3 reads TGTGCCAGCAGCGCGCAGGGCGCAAGAATCTACGAGCAGTACTTC. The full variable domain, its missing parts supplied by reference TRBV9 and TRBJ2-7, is DSGVTQTPKHLITATGQRVTLRCSPRSGDLSVYWYQQSLDQGLQFLIQYYNGEERAKGNILERFSAQQFPDLHSELNLSSLELGDSALYFCASSAQGARIYEQYFGPGTRLTVT.

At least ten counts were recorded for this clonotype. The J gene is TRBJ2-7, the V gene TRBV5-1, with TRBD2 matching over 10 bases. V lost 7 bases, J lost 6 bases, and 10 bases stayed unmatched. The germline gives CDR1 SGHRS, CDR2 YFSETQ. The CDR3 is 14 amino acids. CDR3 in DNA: TGCGCCAGCTCCCAGGGGCTAGCGGGAGCCGAGCAGTACTTC. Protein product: CASSQGLAGAEQYF.

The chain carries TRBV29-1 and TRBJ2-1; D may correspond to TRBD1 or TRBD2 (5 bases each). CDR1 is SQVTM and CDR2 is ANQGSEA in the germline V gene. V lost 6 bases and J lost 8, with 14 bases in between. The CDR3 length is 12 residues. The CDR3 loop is CSVRRGPDEQFF. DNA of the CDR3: TGCAGCGTCCGACGGGGACCGGATGAGCAGTTCTTC.

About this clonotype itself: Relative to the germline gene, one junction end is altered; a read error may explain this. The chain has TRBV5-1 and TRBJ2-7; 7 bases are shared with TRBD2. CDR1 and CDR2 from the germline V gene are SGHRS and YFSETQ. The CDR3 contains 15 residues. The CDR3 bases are TGCGCCAGCAGCCAGGAGCGGGATCTTAGCTACGTGCAGTACTTC. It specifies CASSQERDLSYVQYF.

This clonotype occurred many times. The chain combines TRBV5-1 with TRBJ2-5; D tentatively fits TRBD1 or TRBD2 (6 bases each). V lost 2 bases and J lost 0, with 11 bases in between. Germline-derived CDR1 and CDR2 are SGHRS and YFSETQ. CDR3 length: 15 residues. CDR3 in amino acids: CASSLQGLYQETQYF. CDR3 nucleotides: TGCGCCAGCAGCTTACAGGGACTGTACCAAGAGACCCAGTACTTC.

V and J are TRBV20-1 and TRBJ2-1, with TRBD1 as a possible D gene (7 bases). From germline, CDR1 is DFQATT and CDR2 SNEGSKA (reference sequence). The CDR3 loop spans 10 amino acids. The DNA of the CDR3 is TGCAGGGCAGGGGGGAATGAGCAGTTCTTC. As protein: CRAGGNEQFF.